This TCR beta chain was retrieved from a study of T cells in Graves' hyperthyroidism and ophthalmopathy. Study details: Peripheral blood was collected at initial diagnosis, before any treatment. The study's findings and limits: Peripheral blood also featured most of the thyroid clonotypes expanded above 0.001. Prediction of ophthalmopathy progression came a median roughly 6.6 months pre-onset.

The junction had 8 bases not matched to a gene; V was cut back by 5 bases and J by 7 bases. The germline V gene encodes CDR1 PRHDT and CDR2 FYEKMQ (reference sequence). The length of the CDR3 is 15 residues. Of note for this clonotype: No antigen is known for it.

RNA transcripts yielded amplified TCR beta CDR3 regions. A first-round RT-PCR of the TCR CDR3 used the HTBI primer set. TCRdb re-derived calls from the multiplex PCR reads in MiXCR, one entry per CDR3 protein. The sample shows 310,000 or so distinct CDR3 sequences, over 15% of them seen only once. Each 10 ml fresh peripheral blood draw supplied the PBMCs. The sequenced material came from blood. The V and J genes are TRBV13 and TRBJ2-3; 11 bases are shared with TRBD2. The receptor comes from a woman aged 60-70 years with Graves' ophthalmopathy. CDR3 region: CASSLGTSGSHTQYF. CDR3 sequence (DNA): TGTGCCAGCAGCCTCGGGACTAGCGGCTCTCATACGCAGTATTTT.